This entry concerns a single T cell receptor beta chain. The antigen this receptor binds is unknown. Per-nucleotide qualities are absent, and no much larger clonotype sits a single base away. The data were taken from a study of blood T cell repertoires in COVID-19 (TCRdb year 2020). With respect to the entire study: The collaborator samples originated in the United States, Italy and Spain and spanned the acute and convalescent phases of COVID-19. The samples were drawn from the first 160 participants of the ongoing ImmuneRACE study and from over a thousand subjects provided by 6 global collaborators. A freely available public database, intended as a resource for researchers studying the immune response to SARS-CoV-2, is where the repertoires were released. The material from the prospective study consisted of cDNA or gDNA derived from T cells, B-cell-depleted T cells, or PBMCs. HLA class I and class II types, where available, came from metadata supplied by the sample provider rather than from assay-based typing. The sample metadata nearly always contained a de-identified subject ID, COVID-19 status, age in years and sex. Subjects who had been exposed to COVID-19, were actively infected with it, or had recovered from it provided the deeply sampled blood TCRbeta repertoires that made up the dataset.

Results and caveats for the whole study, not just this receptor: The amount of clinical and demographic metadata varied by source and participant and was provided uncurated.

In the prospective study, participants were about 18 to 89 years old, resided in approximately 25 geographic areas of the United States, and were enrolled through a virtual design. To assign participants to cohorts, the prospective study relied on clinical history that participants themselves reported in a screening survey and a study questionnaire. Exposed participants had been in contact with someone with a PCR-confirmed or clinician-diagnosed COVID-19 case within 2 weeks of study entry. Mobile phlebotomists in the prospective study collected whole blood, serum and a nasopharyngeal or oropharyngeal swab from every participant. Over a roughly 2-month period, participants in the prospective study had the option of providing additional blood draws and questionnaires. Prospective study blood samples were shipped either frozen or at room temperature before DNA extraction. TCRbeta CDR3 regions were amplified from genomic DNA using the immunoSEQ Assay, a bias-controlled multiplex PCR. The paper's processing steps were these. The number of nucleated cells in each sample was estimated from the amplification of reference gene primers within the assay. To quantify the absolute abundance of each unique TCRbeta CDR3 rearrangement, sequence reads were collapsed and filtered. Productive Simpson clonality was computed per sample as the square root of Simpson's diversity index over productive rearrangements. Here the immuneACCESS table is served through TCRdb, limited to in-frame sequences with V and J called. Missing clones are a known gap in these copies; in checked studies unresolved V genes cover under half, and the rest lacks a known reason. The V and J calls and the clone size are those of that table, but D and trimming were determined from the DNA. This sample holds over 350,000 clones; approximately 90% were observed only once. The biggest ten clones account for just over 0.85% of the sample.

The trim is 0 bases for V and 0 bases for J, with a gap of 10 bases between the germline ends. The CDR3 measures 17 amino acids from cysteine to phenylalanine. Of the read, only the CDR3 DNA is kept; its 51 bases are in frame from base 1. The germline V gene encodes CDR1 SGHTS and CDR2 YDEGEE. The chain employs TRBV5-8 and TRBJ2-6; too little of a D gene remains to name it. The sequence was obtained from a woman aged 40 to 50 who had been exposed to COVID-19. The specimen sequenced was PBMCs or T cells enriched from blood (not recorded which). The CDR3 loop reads CASSLAADYSGANVLTF. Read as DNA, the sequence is TGTGCCAGCAGCTTGGCGGCGGATTACTCTGGGGCCAACGTCCTGACTTTC.